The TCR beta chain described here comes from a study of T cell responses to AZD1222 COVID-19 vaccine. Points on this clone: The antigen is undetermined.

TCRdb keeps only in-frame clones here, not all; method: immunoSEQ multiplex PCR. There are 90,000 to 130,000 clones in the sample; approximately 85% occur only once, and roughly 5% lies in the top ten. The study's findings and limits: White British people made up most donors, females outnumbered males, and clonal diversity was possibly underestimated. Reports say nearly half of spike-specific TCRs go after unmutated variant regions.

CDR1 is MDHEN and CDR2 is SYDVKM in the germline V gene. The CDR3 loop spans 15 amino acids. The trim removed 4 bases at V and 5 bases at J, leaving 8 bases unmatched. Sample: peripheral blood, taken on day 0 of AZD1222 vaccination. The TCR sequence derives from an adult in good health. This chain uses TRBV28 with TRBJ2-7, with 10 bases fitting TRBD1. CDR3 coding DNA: TGTGCCAGCAGTTATCGGGACAGGGGTTCCCACGAGCAGTACTTC. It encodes CASSYRDRGSHEQYF.